Sequencing of this TCR beta chain was carried out in a study of molecular identifiers for immune sequencing clone quantification. This clonotype occurred once. It may be a read error: a sequence one base away is much more abundant. The authors built bulk TCR libraries by previously described methods with listed TCR primers. Via MiXCR, TCRdb re-called the PCR reads, giving one row per CDR3 protein. In the table there are over 600,000 distinct CDR3 sequences, just under 20% of which are singletons. Source material: naive CD8+ T cells from blood, with Jurkat cell RNA spiked in. Subset specified: FACS-sorted CD8+CD4-CCR7+CD45RA+ naive T cells. This receptor was obtained from a human donor in good health. Some libraries in this study had Jurkat cell RNA spiked in.

CDR3 coding DNA: TGTGTCATCAGTGAGTCTTCTAGCTCCGGCGAGACCCAGTACTTC. Translating it yields CVISESSSSGETQYF. The gene calls are TRBV10-3 and TRBJ2-5; tentatively, D is TRBD2 (5 bases). This CDR3 is built from 15 residues. In germline, CDR1 is ENHRY, CDR2 SYGVKD.